This T cell receptor beta chain was documented in a study of radiation and T cells in renal cell carcinoma (TCRdb year 2020). Concerning the study at large: The samples were obtained from a clinical trial, where primary renal cell carcinomas were treated with 15 Gy stereotactic body radiation therapy and then removed by nephrectomy 4 weeks afterward. In total, 53 samples, comprising roughly 25 tumors and some 27 peripheral blood samples, were subjected to TCR beta sequencing. A total of about 4 million unique CDR3 nucleotide sequences, encoding fewer than 3,000,000 unique CDR3 amino acid sequences, were found across all 50 or so samples. Overall study outcomes, separate from this receptor: Effects of radiation dose or scheduling on the TCR repertoire could not be addressed with the single-armed trial design. Because no pretreatment tumor biopsies were available, whether clonotypes were present in the tumor at baseline could not be determined. Tracking of blood repertoire dynamics stopped at more than three weeks after treatment, with no follow-up past that point. In blood, the top tumor clonotypes increased between baseline and 2 weeks post-radiation and then shrank by 4 weeks, which suggests that tumor-resident clones expanded only transiently.

On this clone: The target of this receptor is not known. The sample holds no much larger clone one base away, and base qualities are not on file.

Taken from cysteine to phenylalanine, the CDR3 has 13 residues. The kept DNA is CDR3 alone, 39 bases in frame from the first base. CDR1 SGHTA and CDR2 FQGNSA are derived from the germline V gene. Relative to germline, V is 2 bases shorter and J is 10 bases shorter, with 14 bases between their ends. TCR beta libraries were generated from genomic DNA with the immunoSEQ kit, following the manufacturer's recommendations. For library preparation, a first multiplex PCR was performed with proprietary primers, followed by a second PCR in which unique barcodes were added, and bead cleanups were performed after each round. Each sample batch included a kit-provided positive control reaction and a negative control reaction. The final libraries underwent checking on an Agilent 4200 TapeStation D1000 ScreenTape, volumetric pooling, and quantification by qPCR. An Illumina NextSeq500 fitted with a MidOutput 150-cycle cartridge performed the sequencing, running 156 Read1 cycles and 15 Index1 cycles with the kit's custom primers. The pooled library was loaded at roughly 0.96 pM, with a roughly 22% PhiX control spiked in. Concerning the study's data processing: The vendor-processed data were analyzed in R, and a clonotype was defined as all T cells that share the same CDR3 nucleotide sequence. For clone abundance analyses, frequencies were normalized to the 10,000 most abundant clones in each sample. Public T cell clones, which averaged fewer than five per sample, were removed prior to analysis. An abundance difference of at least 32-fold between compartments was the criterion for calling clonotypes tumor-enriched or baseline blood-enriched. Clonotypes expanded or contracted between blood time points were identified with a beta-binomial differential abundance model. Similarity between tumor and blood repertoires was quantified using the Baroni-Urbani and Buser coefficient, and groups were compared with two-tailed Wilcoxon tests in R. Entries here come from immuneACCESS through TCRdb and include only in-frame sequences with V and J called. Some clones fail to appear in such tables; in the studies checked, an unresolved V gene covers under half of the shortfall, and the cause of the remainder is unknown. The V and J calls and clone size are taken from that table; D and trimming were inferred from the DNA. The sample has 150,000 or so clones on record, about 88% of them singletons. Of the sample, 3.5% to 5% falls within the top ten clones.

The intended sense of this specimen's time point label: baseline pretreatment blood. This sample's treatment or condition label indicates: 15 Gy SBRT to primary tumor, nephrectomy 4 weeks later. To follow tumor-enriched clonotypes, peripheral blood was collected serially from radiation-treated patients at baseline and again at 2 weeks and 4 weeks after SBRT. All patients had renal cell carcinoma with clear cell pathology. The QIAamp DNA Blood Mini Kit (Qiagen) was used to prepare genomic DNA for TCR sequencing. Samples were included in the analyses only if all quality control checks were passed. The TCR sequence derives from a woman in her seventies with renal cell carcinoma. Sequenced here: blood, sampled from a patient whose treatment included radiotherapy and nephrectomy. The rearranged segments are TRBV7-2 and TRBJ1-1, with the D gene not clear enough to name. The encoded CDR3 is CASSLLPASPAFF. The base sequence is TGTGCCAGCAGCTTATTACCAGCCTCGCCAGCTTTCTTT. Full variable domain (CDR3 extended with the reference TRBV7-2 and TRBJ1-1 proteins): GAGVSQSPSNKVTEKGKDVELRCDPISGHTALYWYRQSLGQGLEFLIYFQGNSAPDKSGLPSDRFSAERTGGSVSTLTIQRTQQEDSAVYLCASSLLPASPAFFGQGTRLTVV.